The 32 T cell receptor beta chains below were found in one sample sequenced in a study of control samples from healthy donors and cancer patients. Data came from immunoSEQ multiplex PCR; TCRdb stores just in-frame clones and leaves some out. The sample consists of 70,000 or so clones, nearly 85% of them appearing once. Sequenced input: blood. These receptors originate from a man over 45 in good health.

The chain uses TRBV9 and TRBJ2-3; D may be TRBD1 or TRBD2 (7 bases each). The ends were cut back, 4 bases at V and 6 bases at J, with 21 bases in the middle. The CDR3 runs to 16 residues. CDR1 is SGDLS and CDR2 is YYNGEE in the germline V gene. In nucleotides, the CDR3 is TGTGCCAGCAGCTCCCCCAGGGAGGGGGCCATGGATACGCAGTATTTT. Encoded protein: CASSSPREGAMDTQYF.

V and J are TRBV27 and TRBJ1-5; 10 nucleotides line up with TRBD1. Looked up from germline, CDR1 is MNHEY and CDR2 is SMNVEV (reference sequence). Trimming cost V 6 bases and J 2 bases; bases outside gene matches: 13. The CDR3 covers 18 residues. CDR3 region: CASRGGQGGLTGNQPQHF. The CDR3 DNA sequence: TGTGCCAGCAGGGGCGGACAGGGGGGATTAACGGGCAATCAGCCCCAGCATTTT.

The CDR3, as DNA: TGCGCCAGCAGCCAAGATTGGGAAGGGGAGACCCAGTACTTC. It encodes CASSQDWEGETQYF. The rearrangement uses TRBV4-3 and TRBJ2-5; D is undetermined. The V gene lost 0 bases and the J gene lost 5 bases, with 10 bases spanning the gap. The V gene's germline CDR1 is LGHNA and CDR2 YSLEER. The length of the CDR3 is 14 residues.

This clone was found once. The chain is built from TRBV3-1 (or the pseudogene TRBV3-2) and TRBJ2-7; D possibly uses TRBD1 or TRBD2 (5 bases each). Between the trimmed V and J ends, which lost 10 bases and 4 bases, there was a span of 11 bases. The CDR3 is made up of 11 amino acids. Germline V CDR1 and CDR2: LGHDT, YNNKEL (reference sequence). CDR3 in DNA: TGTGCCACCATGGGGGTTTACGAGCAGTACTTC. Its protein is CATMGVYEQYF.

V is TRBV9 and J is TRBJ2-7; D is unclear. V lost 2 bases and J lost 3, with 12 bases in between. CDR3 length equals 14 residues. Germline CDR1 reads SGDLS; CDR2 reads YYNGEE. This CDR3 is CASSVNSFGYEQYF. As DNA, the CDR3 is TGTGCCAGCAGCGTTAATAGTTTTGGCTACGAGCAGTACTTC.

This clone was observed at least ten times. The rearrangement joins TRBV2 to TRBJ1-6, with D uncertain. Trimming stripped 7 bases from V and 0 bases from J, with 7 bases between. The CDR3 length is 14 residues. From germline, CDR1 is SNHLY and CDR2 FYNNEI. The CDR3 protein is CASTQSSYNSPLHF. In nucleotides, the CDR3 is TGTGCCAGCACGCAGAGCTCCTATAATTCACCCCTCCACTTT.

The chain recombines TRBV9 with TRBJ2-7, with 9 bases that match TRBD1. Trimming took 0 bases from V and 2 from J; bases not matched to a gene: 9. This CDR3 comprises 17 residues. From germline, CDR1 is SGDLS and CDR2 YYNGEE. This CDR3 reads CASSVEGTGYAPYEQYF. The DNA of the CDR3 is TGTGCCAGCAGCGTAGAGGGGACAGGGTACGCTCCCTACGAGCAGTACTTC.

On this clone itself: Sequence at one end of the junction differs from germline and may be a read error. The chain links TRBV5-1 to TRBJ1-3; D unclear. This CDR3 spans 14 amino acids. The germline V gene encodes CDR1 SGHRS and CDR2 YFSETQ. CDR3 in amino acids: CASSLEGAGNAIYF. CDR3 sequence (DNA): TGCGCCAGCAGCTTGGAGGGTGCAGGAAACGCCATATATTTT. Full variable domain (remainder filled in from reference TRBV5-1 and TRBJ1-3): KAGVTQTPRYLIKTRGQQVTLSCSPISGHRSVSWYQQTPGQGLQFLFEYFSETQRNKGNFPGRFSGRQFSNSRSEMNVSTLELGDSALYLCASSLEGAGNAIYFGEGSWLTVV.

The genes are TRBV7-2 and TRBJ2-1, with 8 bases aligning to TRBD2. Germline CDR1 reads SGHTA; CDR2 reads FQGNSA. The CDR3 spans 15 residues. V shed 5 bases and J 3 bases; nucleotides not matched to a gene: 6. The CDR3 loop reads CASSPTSGNYNEQFF. CDR3 coding DNA: TGTGCCAGCAGCCCCACTAGCGGCAACTACAATGAGCAGTTCTTC.

The chain is built from TRBV2 and TRBJ2-2; D might be TRBD1 (6 bases). In germline, CDR1 is SNHLY, CDR2 FYNNEI. The CDR3 loop spans 14 amino acids. V was cut by 11 bases and J by 0 bases, with 13 bases left in between. The CDR3 coding sequence is TGTGCCGGAGGACAGCGCTCGAACACCGGGGAGCTGTTTTTT. It specifies CAGGQRSNTGELFF.

The chain employs TRBV7-7 and TRBJ1-1, with D hard to call. This CDR3 has 13 amino acids. Trimming stripped 5 bases from V and 0 bases from J, with 7 bases between. Germline V gene lookup returns CDR1 SSHAT and CDR2 FNYEAQ (reference sequence). CDR3 sequence: CASSVTVNTEAFF. CDR3 DNA sequence: TGTGCCAGCAGCGTAACAGTGAACACTGAAGCTTTCTTT.

The V gene is TRBV7-8, the J gene TRBJ2-5, with D tentatively TRBD1 or TRBD2 (6 bases each). This CDR3 is 17 amino acids long. Germline V gene lookup returns CDR1 SGHVS and CDR2 FQNEAQ. The V gene lost 0 bases and the J gene lost 5 bases, with 19 bases spanning the gap. The CDR3 protein is CASSLAGGGAGIETQYF. The CDR3 DNA follows: TGTGCCAGCAGCTTAGCTGGGGGCGGGGCCGGAATTGAGACCCAGTACTTC. Combining the CDR3 with reference TRBV7-8 and TRBJ2-5 gives the whole variable domain GAGVSQSPRYKVAKRGQDVALRCDPISGHVSLFWYQQALGQGPEFLTYFQNEAQLDKSGLPSDRFFAERPEGSVSTLKIQRTQQEDSAVYLCASSLAGGGAGIETQYFGPGTRLLVL.

This chain connects TRBV7-2 to TRBJ2-5, with a possible D match to TRBD2 (5 bases). The CDR3 runs to 13 residues. Trimming pared 4 bases from V and 5 bases from J, leaving 11 bases between. Germline-derived CDR1 and CDR2 are SGHTA and FQGNSA. The CDR3 DNA reads TGTGCCAGCAGCTCAATCCGCGGGGAGACCCAGTACTTC. It codes for CASSSIRGETQYF.

In its sample, this clone was seen once. This sequence joins TRBV19 and TRBJ1-1, with D possibly TRBD1 on 5 matching bases. This CDR3 spans 12 amino acids. Germline V lookup: CDR1 LNHDA, CDR2 SQIVND (reference sequence). The ends were cut back, 5 bases at V and 4 bases at J, with 8 bases in the middle. This CDR3 is CASSVRGTEAFF. Here the CDR3 DNA reads TGTGCCAGTAGTGTTAGGGGCACTGAAGCTTTCTTT.

The chain is built from TRBV5-5 and TRBJ1-3; perhaps TRBD1 as D (5 bases). Germline assignment: CDR1 SGHKS and CDR2 YYEKEE (reference sequence). Deletions cut 4 bases from V and 0 bases from J, with 11 bases between. The CDR3 loop spans 15 amino acids. CDR3 sequence: CASSRDGSSGNTIYF. The CDR3 coding sequence is TGTGCCAGCAGCAGGGACGGTAGCTCTGGAAACACCATATATTTT.

The chain combines TRBV5-1 with TRBJ1-2; D is perhaps TRBD1 (6 bases). The CDR3 loop spans 13 amino acids. Between the trimmed V and J ends, which lost 4 bases and 8 bases, there was a span of 15 bases. Germline values: CDR1 SGHRS, CDR2 YFSETQ. This chain's CDR3 is CASSPSGEGGYTF. CDR3 nucleotides: TGCGCCAGCAGCCCGTCAGGGGAGGGGGGCTACACCTTC. The complete variable domain, with remaining parts taken from reference TRBV5-1 and TRBJ1-2, reads KAGVTQTPRYLIKTRGQQVTLSCSPISGHRSVSWYQQTPGQGLQFLFEYFSETQRNKGNFPGRFSGRQFSNSRSEMNVSTLELGDSALYLCASSPSGEGGYTFGSGTRLTVV.

V gene TRBV7-9 combines with J gene TRBJ2-7, with a possible D match to TRBD1 (6 bases). CDR3 length: 14 residues. Germline V CDR1 and CDR2: SEHNR, FQNEAQ (reference sequence). V lost 6 bases and J 3 bases, leaving 15 bases between the germline ends. The DNA of the CDR3 is TGTGCCAGCAGTTACAGACAGGCCGACTACGAGCAGTACTTC. The encoded protein is CASSYRQADYEQYF.

The chain has TRBV12-3 or TRBV12-4 and TRBJ1-2; the D gene is possibly TRBD1 (6 bases). This CDR3 is built from 13 residues. Trimming removed 5 bases at V and 4 bases at J, with 11 bases between. In nucleotides, the CDR3 is TGTGCCAGCAGTACGGGACAAGCCTATGGCTACACCTTC. It yields the protein CASSTGQAYGYTF.

The chain combines TRBV11-2 with TRBJ1-1, with D possibly being TRBD1 (6 bases). Trimming pared 3 bases from V and 11 bases from J, leaving 16 bases between. There are 13 residues in the CDR3. CDR1 and CDR2 (germline): SGHAT, FQNNGV. DNA for the CDR3: TGTGCCAGCAGCTTTATGGACAGCTCGTCCGCTTTCTTT. Translation gives CASSFMDSSSAFF.

This rearrangement joins TRBV28 to TRBJ2-5; 7 bases fit TRBD2. This CDR3 spans 15 amino acids. Germline-derived CDR1 and CDR2 are MDHEN and SYDVKM. V lost 2 bases and J lost 3; bases outside the gene matches: 6. The CDR3 sequence is CASSLIRAGEETQYF. CDR3 sequence (DNA): TGTGCCAGCAGTTTAATCCGGGCGGGGGAAGAGACCCAGTACTTC.

The chain combines TRBV5-5 with TRBJ2-7; D is uncertain. The CDR3 totals 11 residues. Per germline, CDR1 SGHKS and CDR2 YYEKEE (reference sequence). V lost 7 bases to trimming and J lost 3 bases, with 8 bases between them. The DNA of the CDR3 is TGTGCCAGCTCGGCCGACTACGAGCAGTACTTC. Encoded protein: CASSADYEQYF.

The J gene is TRBJ1-6, the V gene TRBV7-2, with 11 nucleotides matching TRBD1. Trimming at V came to 2 bases and at J to 13 bases, leaving 16 bases not matched to a gene. The CDR3 length is 18 residues. Germline values: CDR1 SGHTA, CDR2 FQGNSA. CDR3 DNA: TGTGCCAGCAGCTTAAGAGGACAGGGGGCGGCGGGACCCTATCCCCTCCACTTT. This encodes CASSLRGQGAAGPYPLHF.

The chain links TRBV4-2 to TRBJ2-3; weak D call: TRBD2 (5 bases). Trimming took off 0 bases at V and 3 bases at J, with 10 bases between the two ends. The length of the CDR3 is 15 residues. CDR1 and CDR2 (germline): LGHNA, YNFKEQ. This CDR3 reads CASSQDYRETDTQYF. CDR3 DNA: TGTGCCAGCAGCCAAGATTACCGGGAAACAGATACGCAGTATTTT.

The chain joins TRBV27 to TRBJ1-4, with TRBD1 matching over 7 bases. CDR1 and CDR2 from the germline V gene are MNHEY and SMNVEV (reference sequence). The CDR3 has 15 amino acids. V shed 0 bases and J 7 bases; nucleotides not matched to a gene: 5. CDR3 region: CASSLSGQSSEKLFF. The CDR3 region has the DNA TGTGCCAGCAGTTTATCGGGACAGTCTAGTGAAAAACTGTTTTTT.

This clone was seen more than once but under ten times. V is TRBV5-6 and J is TRBJ2-1; D not resolved. This CDR3 has 14 amino acids. Germline assignment: CDR1 SGHDT and CDR2 YYEEEE. The V end was cut by 4 bases, the J end by 5 bases, with 13 bases between. The CDR3, as DNA: TGTGCCAGCAGCCCATGGGGTGCTAACAATGAGCAGTTCTTC. The encoded protein is CASSPWGANNEQFF.

V is TRBV28 and J is TRBJ1-5, with D possibly TRBD1 on 6 matching bases. CDR1 is MDHEN and CDR2 is SYDVKM in the germline V gene. The CDR3 runs 16 residues. Trimming took off 6 bases at V and 2 bases at J, with 17 bases between the two ends. The CDR3 region has the DNA TGTGCCAGCAGGGGACACCTGAAGAGGGGCAATCAGCCCCAGCATTTT. The encoded protein is CASRGHLKRGNQPQHF.

The chain joins TRBV6-2 or TRBV6-3 to TRBJ2-4; D perhaps matches TRBD2 (6 bases). This CDR3 is 17 amino acids long. V lost 4 bases and J lost 8, with 24 bases in between. Germline V gene lookup returns CDR1 MNHEY and CDR2 SVGEGT. The CDR3 coding sequence is TGTGCCAGCAGTTCCAATAGAGCGGGTTCGACTCGGGACATTCAGTACTTC. It translates to CASSSNRAGSTRDIQYF.

The V call is TRBV12-3 or TRBV12-4, the J call TRBJ1-1; D is unclear. This CDR3 comprises 12 residues. V was pared by 1 base and J by 7 bases, with 7 bases between. The CDR3 DNA reads TGTGCCAGCAGTTTAGGGGTCAGTGAAGCTTTCTTT. This sequence encodes CASSLGVSEAFF.

DNA of the CDR3: TGTGCCACTACGGACAGTAGCACAGATACGCAGTATTTT. This translates into CATTDSSTDTQYF. This chain joins TRBV14 and TRBJ2-3, with D maybe TRBD1 (6 bases). Per germline, CDR1 SGHDN and CDR2 FVKESK. CDR3 length equals 13 residues. V lost 10 bases and J lost 0, with 11 bases in between.

This sequence joins TRBV2 and TRBJ2-7; no reliable D call. CDR3 length: 13 amino acids. The germline V and J ends were trimmed by 4 bases and 4 bases, with 11 bases remaining between them. Germline V gene lookup returns CDR1 SNHLY and CDR2 FYNNEI. The CDR3: CASSVEEFYEQYF. For the CDR3, the DNA is TGTGCCAGCAGTGTAGAGGAGTTTTACGAGCAGTACTTC.

V gene TRBV5-1 combines with J gene TRBJ2-7, with D maybe TRBD2 (5 bases). The CDR3 loop spans 15 amino acids. V lost 4 bases and J lost 4, with 18 bases in between. The germline CDR1 and CDR2 sequences are SGHRS and YFSETQ. The chain's CDR3 is CASSDAPDSVYEQYF. The CDR3, as DNA: TGCGCCAGCAGCGACGCCCCGGACTCAGTATACGAGCAGTACTTC.

This chain uses TRBV27 with TRBJ1-5; D is unclear. With 4 bases removed from V and 6 bases from J, the gap between germline ends came to 7 bases. This CDR3 has 12 residues. Germline CDR1 and CDR2: MNHEY and SMNVEV (reference sequence). CDR3 DNA: TGTGCCAGCAGTTCCCTTGGTCAGCCCCAGCATTTT. Amino acid sequence: CASSSLGQPQHF.